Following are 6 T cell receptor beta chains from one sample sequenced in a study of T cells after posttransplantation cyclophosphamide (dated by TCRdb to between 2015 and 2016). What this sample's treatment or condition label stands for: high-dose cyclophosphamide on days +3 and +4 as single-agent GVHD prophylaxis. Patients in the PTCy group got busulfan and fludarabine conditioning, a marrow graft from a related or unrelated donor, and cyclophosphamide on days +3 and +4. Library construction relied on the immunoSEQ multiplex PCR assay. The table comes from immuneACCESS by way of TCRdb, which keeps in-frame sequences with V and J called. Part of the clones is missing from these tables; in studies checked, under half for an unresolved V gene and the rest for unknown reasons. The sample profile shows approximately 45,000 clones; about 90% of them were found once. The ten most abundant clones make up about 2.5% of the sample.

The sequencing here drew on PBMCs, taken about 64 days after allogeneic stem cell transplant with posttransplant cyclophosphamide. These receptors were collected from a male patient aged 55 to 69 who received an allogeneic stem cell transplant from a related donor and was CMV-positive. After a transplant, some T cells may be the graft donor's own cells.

This chain's CDR3 is CASSEGADSGNTIYF. The CDR3 nucleotides are TGTGCCAGCAGTGAAGGGGCAGACTCTGGAAACACCATATATTTT. The chain is built from TRBV6-1 and TRBJ1-3; D is unresolved. This CDR3 has 15 residues. The V end lost 1 base, the J end lost 0 bases, and 7 bases lay between the germline ends. CDR1 and CDR2 from the germline V gene are MNHNS and SASEGT.

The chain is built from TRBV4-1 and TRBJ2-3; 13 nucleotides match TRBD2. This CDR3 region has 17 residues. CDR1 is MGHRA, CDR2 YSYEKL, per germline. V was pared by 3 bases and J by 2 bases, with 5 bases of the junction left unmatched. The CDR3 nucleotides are TGCGCCAGCAGCCATGGACTAGCGGGGGAGTACACAGATACGCAGTATTTT. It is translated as CASSHGLAGEYTDTQYF.

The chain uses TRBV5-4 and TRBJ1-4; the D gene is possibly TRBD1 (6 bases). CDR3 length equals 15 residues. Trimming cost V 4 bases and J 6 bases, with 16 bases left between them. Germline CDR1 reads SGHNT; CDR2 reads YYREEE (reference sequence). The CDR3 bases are TGTGCCAGCAGCCGCGGTGGGGACACAGATGAAAAACTGTTTTTT. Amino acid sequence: CASSRGGDTDEKLFF.

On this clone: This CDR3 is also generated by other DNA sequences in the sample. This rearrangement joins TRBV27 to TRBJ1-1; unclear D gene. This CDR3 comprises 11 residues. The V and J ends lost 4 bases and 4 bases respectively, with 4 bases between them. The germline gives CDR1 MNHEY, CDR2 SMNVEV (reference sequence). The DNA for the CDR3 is TGTGCCAGCAGTTCCTCCACTGAAGCTTTCTTT. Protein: CASSSSTEAFF.

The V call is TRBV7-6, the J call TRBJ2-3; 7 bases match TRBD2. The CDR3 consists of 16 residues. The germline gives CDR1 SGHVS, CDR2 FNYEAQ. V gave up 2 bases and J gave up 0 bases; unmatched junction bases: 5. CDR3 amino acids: CASSLIPRGSTDTQYF. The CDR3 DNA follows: TGTGCCAGCAGCTTAATCCCGCGGGGGAGCACAGATACGCAGTATTTT.

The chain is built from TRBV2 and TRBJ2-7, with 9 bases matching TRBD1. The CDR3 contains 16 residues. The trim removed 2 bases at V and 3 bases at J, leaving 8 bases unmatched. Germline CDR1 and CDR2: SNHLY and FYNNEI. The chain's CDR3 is CASSERGGTGFYEQYF. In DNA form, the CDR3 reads TGTGCCAGCAGTGAACGGGGTGGGACAGGGTTCTACGAGCAGTACTTC. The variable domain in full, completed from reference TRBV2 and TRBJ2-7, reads EPEVTQTPSHQVTQMGQEVILRCVPISNHLYFYWYRQILGQKVEFLVSFYNNEISEKSEIFDDQFSVERPDGSNFTLKIRSTKLEDSAMYFCASSERGGTGFYEQYFGPGTRLTVT.